One sample yielded the 2 T cell receptor beta chains listed below, sequenced in a study of blood T cell repertoires in COVID-19. Measured with immunoSEQ multiplex PCR; TCRdb has only the in-frame clones, and not every one. Of fewer than 350,000 clones in the sample, roughly nine tenths were seen once. The material sequenced was peripheral blood. Receptor source: a woman aged 30 to 39 with COVID-19, enrolled during active disease.

The chain joins TRBV4-2 to TRBJ2-7, with a tentative D call TRBD2 (7 bases). V was clipped by 0 bases and J by 0 bases, with 12 bases between them. The CDR3 length is 16 residues. The V gene's germline CDR1 is LGHNA and CDR2 YNFKEQ. CDR3 sequence (DNA): TGTGCCAGCAGCCAAGAAGGAGGGGGGGGCTCCTACGAGCAGTACTTC. This gives the protein CASSQEGGGGSYEQYF.

The V and J genes are TRBV3-1 (or the pseudogene TRBV3-2) and TRBJ2-1; 11 bases line up with TRBD2. Per germline, CDR1 LGHDT and CDR2 YNNKEL (reference sequence). J was trimmed by 9 bases and V by 7 bases; bases with no gene match: 8. This CDR3 has 14 amino acids. The CDR3 DNA sequence: TGTGCCAGCAAGATTAGCGGGGGGGCAGGTGAGCAGTTCTTC. Protein: CASKISGGAGEQFF.